These T cell receptor beta chains were read from a single sample in a study of blood T cell repertoires in COVID-19. The data were produced by immunoSEQ multiplex PCR, yet TCRdb's version contains in-frame clones alone and is incomplete. The sample gives tens of thousands of clones, 86% of which show up once; about 8.3% is in the top ten. Sequencing was done on a sample of peripheral blood. These receptors came from a man aged 30-40 years with acute or convalescent COVID-19. Each CDR3 is given with its conserved first and last residue. D genes are given only for firm matches. Clone size, where shown, is once, few, many, or a class for clones that have expanded.

V	size	D	J	CDR3	DNA
TRBV6-5	NA	TRBD2	TRBJ2-5	CASSYDPGGRETQYF	TGTGCCAGCAGTTACGATCCGGGAGGCCGGGAGACCCAGTACTTC
TRBV19	NA	TRBD1	TRBJ1-3	CASSDRGPTSSGNTIYF	TGTGCCAGTAGTGACAGGGGACCCACAAGCTCTGGAAACACCATATATTTT
TRBV25-1	once	TRBD1	TRBJ1-1	CARSPAGGGTEAFF	TGTGCCAGATCCCCGGCAGGGGGCGGAACTGAAGCTTTCTTT
TRBV19	NA	NA	TRBJ1-1	CASRLDMDGGGGTEAFF	TGTGCCAGTCGGTTGGATATGGATGGTGGCGGGGGAACTGAAGCTTTCTTT
TRBV13	NA	NA	TRBJ1-4	CASSPNRDLGEKLFF	TGTGCCAGCAGCCCCAACAGGGATTTGGGGGAAAAACTGTTTTTT
TRBV27	NA	TRBD1	TRBJ2-1	CASSPIGQGVYNEQFF	TGTGCCAGCAGCCCAATCGGACAGGGGGTGTACAATGAGCAGTTCTTC
TRBV29-1	NA	TRBD2	TRBJ2-1	CSLGLAARREQFF	TGCAGCCTTGGACTAGCTGCCCGGCGTGAGCAGTTCTTC
TRBV7-9	NA	NA	TRBJ2-5	CASSLAPGNYETQYF	TGTGCCAGCAGCTTAGCTCCGGGGAATTACGAGACCCAGTACTTC
TRBV3-1/TRBV3-2	NA	TRBD1	TRBJ1-2	CARRQGVNYGYTF	TGTGCCAGGCGACAGGGAGTTAACTATGGCTACACCTTC
TRBV18	NA	NA	TRBJ2-5	CASSPLEAETQYF	TGTGCCAGCTCACCACTGGAGGCGGAGACCCAGTACTTC
TRBV6-5	NA	NA	TRBJ2-1	CASKSTYNEQFF	TGTGCCAGCAAGTCTACCTACAATGAGCAGTTCTTC
TRBV5-1	NA	NA	TRBJ1-2	CASSLAGISNYGYTF	TGCGCCAGCAGCTTGGCAGGTATTTCCAACTATGGCTACACCTTC
TRBV11-3	NA	TRBD2	TRBJ2-3	CASSLSGLAVPPRTDTQYF	TGTGCCAGCAGCTTAAGTGGACTAGCGGTACCTCCCCGCACAGATACGCAGTATTTT
TRBV4-2	NA	NA	TRBJ2-3	CASSQDRRSGTDTQYF	TGTGCCAGCAGCCAAGATCGTCGCAGTGGCACAGATACGCAGTATTTT
TRBV7-2	NA	NA	TRBJ2-3	CASSSPLFAGWGTDTQYF	TGTGCCAGCAGCTCCCCCCTCTTTGCGGGATGGGGCACAGATACGCAGTATTTT
TRBV2	NA	NA	TRBJ1-5	CASSTTGRQGNQPQHF	TGTGCCAGCAGTACCACAGGGCGGCAAGGCAATCAGCCCCAGCATTTT
TRBV7-2	NA	NA	TRBJ2-7	CASSLFGAPTYEQYF	TGTGCCAGCAGCTTATTTGGGGCGCCGACCTACGAGCAGTACTTC
TRBV11-2	NA	NA	TRBJ2-5	CASRPRGETQYF	TGTGCCAGCAGACCCCGGGGGGAGACCCAGTACTTC
TRBV4-3	once	NA	TRBJ1-2	CASSPYTGDYGYTF	TGCGCCAGCAGCCCCTATACAGGCGACTATGGCTACACCTTC
TRBV7-2	NA	NA	TRBJ2-1	CASSLARDLGEQFF	TGTGCCAGCAGCTTAGCTCGGGATCTGGGTGAGCAGTTCTTC
TRBV6-1	NA	TRBD1	TRBJ1-2	CASSEQGALANYGYTF	TGTGCCAGCAGTGAACAGGGGGCTTTAGCTAACTATGGCTACACCTTC
TRBV7-6	NA	NA	TRBJ2-1	CASSWKARELGVEQFF	TGTGCCAGCAGCTGGAAAGCCCGGGAACTAGGAGTGGAGCAGTTCTTC
TRBV28	NA	TRBD1	TRBJ1-4	CASSPQTGKGGEKLFF	TGTGCCAGCAGTCCGCAGACAGGGAAAGGTGGGGAAAAACTGTTTTTT
TRBV7-8	NA	NA	TRBJ2-7	CASSLSRTYEQYF	TGTGCCAGCAGCTTAAGCAGGACCTACGAGCAGTACTTC
TRBV4-1	NA	TRBD1	TRBJ1-5	CASSQVYRGRGQSQPQHF	TGCGCCAGCAGCCAAGTCTACCGAGGAAGGGGACAGAGTCAGCCCCAGCATTTT
TRBV30	NA	TRBD2	TRBJ2-1	CAGTGTMYNEQFF	TGTGCCGGGACCGGGACTATGTACAATGAGCAGTTCTTC
TRBV19	NA	NA	TRBJ1-5	CASSISDSNQPQHF	TGTGCCAGTAGTATCAGTGATAGCAATCAGCCCCAGCATTTT
TRBV11-3	NA	NA	TRBJ2-4	CASSLTHKNIQYF	TGTGCCAGCAGCTTAACTCATAAAAACATTCAGTACTTC
TRBV5-1	NA	NA	TRBJ2-1	CASSLGGPQFF	TGCGCCAGCAGCCTGGGGGGCCCGCAGTTCTTC
TRBV19	NA	TRBD1	TRBJ1-5	CASARDRVNQPQHF	TGTGCCAGCGCTAGGGACAGGGTCAATCAGCCCCAGCATTTT
TRBV28	NA	NA	TRBJ2-7	CASSPSTVIYEQYF	TGTGCCAGCAGTCCTTCGACAGTCATCTACGAGCAGTACTTC
TRBV29-1	once	TRBD2	TRBJ2-2	CSVELVAGGPIGELFF	TGCAGCGTTGAACTCGTAGCGGGAGGGCCCATCGGGGAGCTGTTTTTT
TRBV7-6	NA	NA	TRBJ1-1	CASSLTQNTEAFF	TGTGCCAGCAGCTTAACTCAGAACACTGAAGCTTTCTTT
TRBV7-2	NA	NA	TRBJ2-7	CASSLERYEQYF	TGTGCCAGCAGCTTAGAGCGGTACGAGCAGTACTTC
TRBV28	NA	NA	TRBJ1-1	CASSPPGVGFMNTEAFF	TGTGCCAGCAGCCCCCCAGGGGTTGGCTTTATGAACACTGAAGCTTTCTTT
TRBV6-1	NA	TRBD1	TRBJ1-6	CASSDGRGNSPLHF	TGTGCCAGCAGTGACGGCAGGGGGAATTCACCCCTCCACTTT
TRBV11-2	NA	TRBD2	TRBJ2-7	CASSLGRGGGSYEQYF	TGTGCCAGCAGCTTGGGGAGGGGTGGGGGATCCTACGAGCAGTACTTC
TRBV27	NA	NA	TRBJ2-7	CASSFREQYF	TGTGCCAGCAGTTTCAGGGAGCAGTACTTC
TRBV29-1	NA	TRBD1	TRBJ2-3	CSVPRDSRTDTQYF	TGCAGCGTTCCCCGGGACAGCCGCACAGATACGCAGTATTTT
TRBV2	NA	NA	TRBJ2-7	CASSERTREQYF	TGTGCCAGCAGTGAACGAACGCGGGAGCAGTACTTC
TRBV11-3	NA	NA	TRBJ2-2	CASQLSSGGTGELFF	TGTGCCAGCCAACTCAGTAGCGGAGGGACCGGGGAGCTGTTTTTT
TRBV6-2/TRBV6-3	NA	NA	TRBJ2-3	CASSYKPRSPADTQYF	TGTGCCAGCAGTTATAAGCCCAGGTCTCCGGCAGATACGCAGTATTTT